This T cell receptor beta chain came from a study of T cell responses to AZD1222 COVID-19 vaccine. The V gene end was trimmed by 0 bases and the J gene end by 4 bases; junction bases not matched to a gene: 19. The CDR3 length is 21 residues. Germline V gene data show CDR1 as SGDLS and CDR2 as YYNGEE. Details on this clone: Its antigen remains unidentified.

Whole-study findings and limits: It was only five to seven AZD1222 recipients who were seropositive at baseline. Nearly half of unique spike-specific TCRs reportedly avoided B.1.351 and B.1.1.7 mutated regions.

Profiled with immunoSEQ multiplex PCR; TCRdb holds only in-frame clones, not every one. The sample lists roughly 120,000 clones, roughly 87% occurring once. The specimen was peripheral blood, collected on day 0 of AZD1222 vaccination. The origin of this receptor is an adult in good health. The chain carries TRBV9 and TRBJ1-5; 10 positions match TRBD1. The CDR3 region has the DNA TGTGCCAGCAGCGTAGCTACAGGGGACAGGGGCCCCGGGAGGGATAATCAGCCCCAGCATTTT. Translated, it gives CASSVATGDRGPGRDNQPQHF.